In this sample, the clone carrying this T cell receptor beta chain turned up once. Trimming removed 0 bases at V and 10 bases at J, with 15 bases between. CDR1 and CDR2 from the germline V gene are MNHNS and SASEGT. This CDR3 region has 14 residues. TCRdb independently ran MiXCR on the RT-PCR reads; one entry per CDR3 protein. The top ten hold roughly 3.9% of the sample, which has about 700,000 distinct CDR3 sequences, more than 13% seen once. The chain couples TRBV6-1 to TRBJ1-1; D is possibly TRBD1 (6 bases). The clonotype was recovered from a female donor in good health, serving as a healthy control. Input material: memory CD4+ T cells from blood. The CDR3 loop reads CASSEAEGQRGAFF. The CDR3 DNA follows: TGTGCCAGCAGTGAAGCTGAGGGACAAAGGGGAGCTTTCTTT.